This T cell receptor beta chain was recorded in a study of human T cells and chemical hapten exposure. The wider study: The study traced per-sample TCR yield variation mainly to small differences in pooled library volumes.

The time point is: patch test 2, 6 weeks after DPC sensitization. The treatment was: therapeutic diphenylcyclopropenone sensitization with weekly scalp DPC. This clonotype was observed a few times. MiXCR, run by TCRdb on the RACE reads, gives a single entry per CDR3 protein. Here the sample spans 350,000 to 400,000 distinct CDR3 sequences, about 6.3% being singletons. The CDR3 is 15 residues long. With V trimmed by 0 bases and J by 3 bases, 0 bases remained unmatched. Germline assignment: CDR1 MNHEY and CDR2 SMNVEV (reference sequence). The material sequenced was whole blood, taken in connection with sensitization to the hapten diphenylcyclopropenone (DPC). The clonotype was recovered from a woman between 18 and 29 years old with alopecia areata. Some clones in this sample may be carry-over from other donors' samples. The J gene is TRBJ2-7, the V gene TRBV27; TRBD2 matches 12 bases. The CDR3 sequence is CASSLSTSGGYEQYF. For the CDR3, the DNA is TGTGCCAGCAGTTTATCGACTAGCGGGGGCTACGAGCAGTACTTC.